This T cell receptor (beta chain) was recorded in a study of technical replicates of blood from several donors. TCRdb keeps only in-frame clones here, not all; method: immunoSEQ multiplex PCR. This sample has about 80,000 clones; 92% occur once, and the top ten carry about 0.35%. Sequencing input: T cells isolated from PBMCs. The sequence came from a human donor in good health.

Here the CDR3 reads CASSYWSADTQYF. In DNA form, the CDR3 reads TGTGCCAGCAGTTACTGGTCAGCAGATACGCAGTATTTT. V usage is TRBV6-5 and J usage is TRBJ2-3; D gene unclear. Germline V lookup: CDR1 MNHEY, CDR2 SVGAGI. The CDR3 has 13 residues. Trimming took 1 base from V and 4 from J, leaving 6 bases between them.